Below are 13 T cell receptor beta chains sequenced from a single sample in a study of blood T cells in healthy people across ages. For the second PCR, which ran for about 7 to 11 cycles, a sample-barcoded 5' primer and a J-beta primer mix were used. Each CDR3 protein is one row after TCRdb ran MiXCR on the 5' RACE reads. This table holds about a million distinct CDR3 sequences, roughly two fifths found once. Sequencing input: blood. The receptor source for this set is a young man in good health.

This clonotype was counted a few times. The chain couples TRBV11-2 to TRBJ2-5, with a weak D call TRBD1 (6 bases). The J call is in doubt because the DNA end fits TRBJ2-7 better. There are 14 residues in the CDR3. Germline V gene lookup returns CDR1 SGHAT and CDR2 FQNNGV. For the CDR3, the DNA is TGTGCCAGCAGCTTAGTGAACAGGGTCAACGAGCAGTACTTC. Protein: CASSLVNRVNEQYF.

In nucleotides, the CDR3 is TGCGCCAGCAGCCCCGACAGGGGGCGATGGAGAGGGGCCAACGTCCTGACTTTC. Translation: CASSPDRGRWRGANVLTF. This chain joins TRBV5-1 and TRBJ2-6; 10 bases line up with TRBD1. Germline assignment: CDR1 SGHRS and CDR2 YFSETQ. There are 18 residues in the CDR3. The J segment lost 4 bases and the V segment lost 4 bases, leaving 11 bases of the junction unmatched.

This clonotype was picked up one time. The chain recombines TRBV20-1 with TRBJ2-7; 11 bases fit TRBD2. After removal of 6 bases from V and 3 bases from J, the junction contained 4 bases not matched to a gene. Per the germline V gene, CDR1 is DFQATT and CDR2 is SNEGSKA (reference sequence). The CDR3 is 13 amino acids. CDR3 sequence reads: CSAQTSGVYEQYF. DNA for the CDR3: TGCAGTGCCCAGACTAGCGGGGTCTACGAGCAGTACTTC.

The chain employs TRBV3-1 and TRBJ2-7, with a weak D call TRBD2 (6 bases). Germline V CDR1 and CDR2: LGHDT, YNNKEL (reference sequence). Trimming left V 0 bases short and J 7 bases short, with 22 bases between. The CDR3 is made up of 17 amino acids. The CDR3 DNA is TGTGCCAGCAGCCAAGAGGGTGCGGGGATGTACTACAATGAGCAGTACTTC. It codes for CASSQEGAGMYYNEQYF.

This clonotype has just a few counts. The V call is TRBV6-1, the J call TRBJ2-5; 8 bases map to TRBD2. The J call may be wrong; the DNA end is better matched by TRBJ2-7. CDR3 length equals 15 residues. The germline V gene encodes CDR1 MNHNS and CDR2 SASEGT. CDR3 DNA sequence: TGTGCCAGCAGTGATCGGGGGACTAGGTCCGTCGAGCAGTACTTC. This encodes CASSDRGTRSVEQYF.

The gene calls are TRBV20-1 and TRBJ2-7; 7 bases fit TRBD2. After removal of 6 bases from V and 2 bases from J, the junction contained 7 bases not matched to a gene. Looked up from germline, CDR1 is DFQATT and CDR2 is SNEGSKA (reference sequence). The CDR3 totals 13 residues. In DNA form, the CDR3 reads TGCAGTGCCTCCGCGGGGGTAACCTACGAGCAGTACTTC. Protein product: CSASAGVTYEQYF.

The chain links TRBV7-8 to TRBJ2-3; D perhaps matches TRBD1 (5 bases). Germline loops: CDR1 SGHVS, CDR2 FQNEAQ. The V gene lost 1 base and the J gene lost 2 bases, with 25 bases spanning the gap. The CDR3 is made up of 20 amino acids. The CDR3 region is CASSLVSILSAGSITDTQYF. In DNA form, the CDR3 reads TGTGCCAGCAGCTTAGTATCGATTTTGTCGGCAGGGTCGATCACAGATACGCAGTATTTT.

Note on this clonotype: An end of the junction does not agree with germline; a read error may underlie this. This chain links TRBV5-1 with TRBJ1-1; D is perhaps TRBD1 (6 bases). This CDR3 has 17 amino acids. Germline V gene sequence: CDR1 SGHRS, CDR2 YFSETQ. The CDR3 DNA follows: TGCGCCGGCAGCTCCTCCGGGGACACCCGAGGAGACACTGAAGCTTTCTTT. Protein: CAGSSSGDTRGDTEAFF.

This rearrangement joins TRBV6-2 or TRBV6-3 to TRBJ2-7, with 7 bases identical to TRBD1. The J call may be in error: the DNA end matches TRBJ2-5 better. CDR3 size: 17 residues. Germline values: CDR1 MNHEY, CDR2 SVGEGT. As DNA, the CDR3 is TGTGCCAGCAGTTACCAGTCAGGGACAGTAGACCAAGAGACCCAGTACTTC. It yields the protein CASSYQSGTVDQETQYF.

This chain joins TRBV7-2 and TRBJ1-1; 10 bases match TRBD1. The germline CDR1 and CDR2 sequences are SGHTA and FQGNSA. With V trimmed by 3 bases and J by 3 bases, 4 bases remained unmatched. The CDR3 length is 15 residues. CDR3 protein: CASSFDGTGDTEAFF. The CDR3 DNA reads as TGTGCCAGCAGCTTTGATGGGACAGGGGACACTGAAGCTTTCTTT.

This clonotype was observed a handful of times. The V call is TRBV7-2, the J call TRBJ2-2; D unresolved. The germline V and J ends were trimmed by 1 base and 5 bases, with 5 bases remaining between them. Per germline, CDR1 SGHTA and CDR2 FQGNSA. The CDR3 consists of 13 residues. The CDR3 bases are TGTGCCAGCAGCTTAGAGTGGACCGGGGAGCTGTTTTTT. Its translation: CASSLEWTGELFF.

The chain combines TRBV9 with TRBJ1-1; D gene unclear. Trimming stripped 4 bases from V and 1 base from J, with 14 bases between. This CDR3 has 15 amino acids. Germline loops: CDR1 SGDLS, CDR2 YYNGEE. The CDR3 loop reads CASSSLGSGNTEAFF. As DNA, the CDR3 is TGTGCCAGCAGCTCTCTAGGCTCGGGGAACACTGAAGCTTTCTTT.

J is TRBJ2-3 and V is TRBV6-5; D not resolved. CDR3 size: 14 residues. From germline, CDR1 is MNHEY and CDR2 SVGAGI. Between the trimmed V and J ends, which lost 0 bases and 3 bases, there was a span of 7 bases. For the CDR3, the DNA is TGTGCCAGCAGTTACTCCCAGCCTACAGATACGCAGTATTTT. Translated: CASSYSQPTDTQYF.